This TCR beta chain was sequenced during a study of shared clonotypes between healthy human individuals. Across the study: Used for every donor were three CD4 naive, three CD4 memory, two CD8 naive and one CD8 memory plate.

Unmatched junction bases numbered 8, after V lost 3 bases and J lost 4 bases. Germline V gives CDR1 SGHTA, CDR2 FQGTGA. The CDR3 has 15 residues. Clones were sequenced by immunoSEQ multiplex PCR, and TCRdb holds only the in-frame ones, with some missing. The repertoire holds fewer than 2.5 million clones, with 80% to 95% as singletons. The authors divided CD4+ cells into CD45RA+ naive and CD45RA-negative memory subsets. The sequence was collected from a man between 18 and 35 years old in good health. Some clones in this sample may be carry-over from other donors' samples. Sequencing was carried out using naive CD4+ T cells from PBMCs. Regarding subset: CD45RA+ positively selected. This chain uses TRBV7-3 with TRBJ1-1; 7 bases match TRBD1. The CDR3 region has the DNA TGTGCCAGCAGCTTCACAGGGGTCGGGAGCACTGAAGCTTTCTTT. Its translation: CASSFTGVGSTEAFF.